The entry below gives a single T cell receptor (beta chain) sequence along with its context. The antigen remains undetermined. This sample was included in a study of post-analysis software for immune sequencing data. Overall study results and limits: Pronounced co-clustering by F measure was evident among identically batched samples. When compared against controls, multiple sclerosis patients showed significantly lower normalized Chao1 diversity. Controls showed lower frequencies than patients for 5 or 6 TRBV segments, and TRBV5-6, TRBV5-1 and TRBV20-1 were among these.

CDR3 length equals 15 residues. In germline, CDR1 is SSHAT, CDR2 FNYEAQ (reference sequence). V gave up 5 bases and J gave up 0 bases, with 11 bases separating them. Researchers reported that TCR beta cDNA libraries carried unique molecular identifiers. MiXCR was run by TCRdb on the PCR reads, yielding one entry per CDR3 protein. The repertoire holds roughly 580,000 distinct CDR3 sequences, with 44% as singletons. The sequencing sample was made of blood. V is TRBV7-7 and J is TRBJ2-1; D unresolved. This clonotype was sampled from a girl aged 5-17 years with multiple sclerosis. The CDR3 region has the DNA TGTGCCAGCAGCGTGATAACAAGCTCCTACAATGAGCAGTTCTTC. This encodes CASSVITSSYNEQFF.